Detailed here is one T cell receptor (beta chain). CDR3 length equals 18 residues. V trimming: 2 bases; J trimming: 4 bases; junction bases outside the gene matches: 10. Germline loops: CDR1 KGHSH, CDR2 LQKENI. Recruitment covered about two dozen US areas and drew participants whose ages spanned about 18 to 100 years. During the 2 weeks before they entered the study, exposed participants had met someone with a PCR-confirmed or clinician-diagnosed COVID-19 case. This sample is drawn from a study of blood T cell repertoires in COVID-19. As for the study in general: Acute and convalescent COVID-19 samples came from the United States, Italy and Spain.

Original methodology: The authors estimated nucleated cell counts from reference gene primer amplification. The assay was immunoSEQ multiplex PCR, and TCRdb's table has in-frame clones only and misses some. The DNA was the basis for D and trimming; V, J and clone size are from that table. The table shows over 200,000 clones, with around nine tenths occurring only once. This receptor was taken from a woman in her twenties or thirties who had been exposed to COVID-19. V is TRBV18 and J is TRBJ2-1, with 11 bases that match TRBD2. The sequenced material came from PBMCs or T cells enriched from blood (not recorded which). The CDR3 DNA is TGTGCCAGCTCACCAAACGTAGCGGGAGGGCTCTCTTACAATGAGCAGTTCTTC. Protein sequence: CASSPNVAGGLSYNEQFF. Full variable domain (rest looked up from reference TRBV18 and TRBJ2-1): NAGVMQNPRHLVRRRGQEARLRCSPMKGHSHVYWYRQLPEEGLKFMVYLQKENIIDESGMPKERFSAEFPKEGPSILRIQQVVRGDSAAYFCASSPNVAGGLSYNEQFFGPGTRLTVL.